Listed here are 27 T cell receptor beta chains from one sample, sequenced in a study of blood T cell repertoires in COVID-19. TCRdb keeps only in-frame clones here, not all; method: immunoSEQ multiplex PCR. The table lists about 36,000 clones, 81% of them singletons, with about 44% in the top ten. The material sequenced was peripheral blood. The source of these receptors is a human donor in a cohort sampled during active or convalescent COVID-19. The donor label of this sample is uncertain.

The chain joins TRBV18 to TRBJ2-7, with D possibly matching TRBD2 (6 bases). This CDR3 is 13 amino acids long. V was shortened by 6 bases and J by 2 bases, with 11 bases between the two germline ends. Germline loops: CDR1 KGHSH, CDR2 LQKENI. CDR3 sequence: CASSSGLTYEQYF. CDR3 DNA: TGTGCCAGCTCCTCGGGACTTACCTACGAGCAGTACTTC.

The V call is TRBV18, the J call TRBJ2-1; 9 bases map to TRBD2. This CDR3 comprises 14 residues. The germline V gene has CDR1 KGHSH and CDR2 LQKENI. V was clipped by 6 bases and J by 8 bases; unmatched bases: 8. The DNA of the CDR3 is TGTGCCAGCTCCCGGGATAGCGGGAGATATGAGCAGTTCTTC. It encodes CASSRDSGRYEQFF.

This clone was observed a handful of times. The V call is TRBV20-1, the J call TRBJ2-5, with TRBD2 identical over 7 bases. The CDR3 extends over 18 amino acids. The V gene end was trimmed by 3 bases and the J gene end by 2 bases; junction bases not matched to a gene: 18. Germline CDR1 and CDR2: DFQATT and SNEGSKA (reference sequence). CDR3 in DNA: TGCAGTGCTAGTCCGAGGGGTAGCGGGCCCTTCCTTCAAGAGACCCAGTACTTC. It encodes CSASPRGSGPFLQETQYF.

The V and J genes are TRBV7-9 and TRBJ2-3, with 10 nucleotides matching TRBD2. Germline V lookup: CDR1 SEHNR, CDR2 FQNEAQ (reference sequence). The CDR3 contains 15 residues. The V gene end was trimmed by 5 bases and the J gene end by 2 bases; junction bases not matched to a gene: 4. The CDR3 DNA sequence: TGTGCCAGCAGCCTTAGCGGGAGGTACACAGATACGCAGTATTTT. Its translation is CASSLSGRYTDTQYF.

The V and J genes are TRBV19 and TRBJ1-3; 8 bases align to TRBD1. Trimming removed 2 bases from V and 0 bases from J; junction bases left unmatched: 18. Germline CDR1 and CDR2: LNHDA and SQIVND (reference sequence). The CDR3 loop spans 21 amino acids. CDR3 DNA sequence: TGTGCCAGTAGTATACCCCTCTGGGACAGGTCAACGGGCATCTCTGGAAACACCATATATTTT. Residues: CASSIPLWDRSTGISGNTIYF.

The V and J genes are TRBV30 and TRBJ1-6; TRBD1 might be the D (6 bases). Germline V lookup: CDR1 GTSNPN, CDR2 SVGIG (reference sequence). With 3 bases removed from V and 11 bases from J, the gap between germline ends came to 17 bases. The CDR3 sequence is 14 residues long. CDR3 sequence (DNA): TGTGCCTGGAGAAGGCAGCCCACAGGGACACCCCTCCACTTT. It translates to CAWRRQPTGTPLHF. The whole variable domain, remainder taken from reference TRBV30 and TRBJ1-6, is SQTIHQWPATLVQPVGSPLSLECTVEGTSNPNLYWYRQAAGRGLQLLFYSVGIGQISSEVPQNLSASRPQDRQFILSSKKLLLSDSGFYLCAWRRQPTGTPLHFGNGTRLTVT.

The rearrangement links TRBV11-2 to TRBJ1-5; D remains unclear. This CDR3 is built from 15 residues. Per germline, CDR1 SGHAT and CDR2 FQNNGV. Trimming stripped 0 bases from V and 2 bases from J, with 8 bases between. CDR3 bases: TGTGCCAGCAGCTTAGATAGCGAGGGCAATCAGCCCCAGCATTTT. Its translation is CASSLDSEGNQPQHF.

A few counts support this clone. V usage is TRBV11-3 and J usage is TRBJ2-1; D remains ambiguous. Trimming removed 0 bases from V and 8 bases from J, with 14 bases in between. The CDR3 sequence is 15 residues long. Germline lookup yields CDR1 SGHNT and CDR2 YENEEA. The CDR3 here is CASSLDPSRGHEQFF. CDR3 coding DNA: TGTGCCAGCAGCTTAGATCCCTCCCGAGGCCATGAGCAGTTCTTC.

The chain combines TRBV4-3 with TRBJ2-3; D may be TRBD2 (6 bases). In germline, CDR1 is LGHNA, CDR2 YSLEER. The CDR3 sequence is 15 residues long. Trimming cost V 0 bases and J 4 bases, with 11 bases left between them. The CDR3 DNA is TGCGCCAGCAGCCAAGATCAGCGGGTATCAGATACGCAGTATTTT. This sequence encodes CASSQDQRVSDTQYF.

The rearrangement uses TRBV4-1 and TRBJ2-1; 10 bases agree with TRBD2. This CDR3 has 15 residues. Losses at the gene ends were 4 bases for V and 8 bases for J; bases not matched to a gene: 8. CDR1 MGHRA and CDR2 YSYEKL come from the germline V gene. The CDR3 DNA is TGCGCCAGCAGCCTCGGCCTAGCGGGAGACGATGAGCAGTTCTTC. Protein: CASSLGLAGDDEQFF.

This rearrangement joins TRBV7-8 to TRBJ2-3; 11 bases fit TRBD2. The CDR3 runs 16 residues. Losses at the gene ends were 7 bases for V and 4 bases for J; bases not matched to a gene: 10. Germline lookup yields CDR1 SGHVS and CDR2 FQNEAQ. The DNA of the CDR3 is TGTGCCAGCACCCTCCAAACTAGCGGGAGTTCAGATACGCAGTATTTT. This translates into CASTLQTSGSSDTQYF.

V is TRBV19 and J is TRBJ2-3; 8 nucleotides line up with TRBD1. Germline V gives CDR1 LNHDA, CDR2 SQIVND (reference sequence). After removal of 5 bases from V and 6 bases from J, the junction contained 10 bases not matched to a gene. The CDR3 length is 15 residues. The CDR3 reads CASSLSDRVSDTQYF. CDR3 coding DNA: TGTGCCAGTAGTCTGTCGGACAGGGTGTCGGATACGCAGTATTTT.

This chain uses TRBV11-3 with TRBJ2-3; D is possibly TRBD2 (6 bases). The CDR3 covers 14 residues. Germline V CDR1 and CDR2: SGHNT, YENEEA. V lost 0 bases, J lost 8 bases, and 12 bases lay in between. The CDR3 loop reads CASSLDAGTLTQYF. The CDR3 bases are TGTGCCAGCAGCTTAGACGCCGGGACTCTTACGCAGTATTTT.

CDR3 residues: CSVTRGDYGYTF. DNA of the CDR3: TGCAGCGTCACCAGGGGGGACTATGGCTACACCTTC. The rearrangement uses TRBV29-1 and TRBJ1-2, with 7 bases aligning to TRBD1. This CDR3 has 12 residues. Trimming cost V 6 bases and J 3 bases; bases outside gene matches: 4. Germline values: CDR1 SQVTM, CDR2 ANQGSEA. The full variable domain, rest sourced from reference TRBV29-1 and TRBJ1-2, is SAVISQKPSRDICQRGTSLTIQCQVDSQVTMMFWYRQQPGQSLTLIATANQGSEATYESGFVIDKFPISRPNLTFSTLTVSNMSPEDSSIYLCSVTRGDYGYTFGSGTRLTVV.

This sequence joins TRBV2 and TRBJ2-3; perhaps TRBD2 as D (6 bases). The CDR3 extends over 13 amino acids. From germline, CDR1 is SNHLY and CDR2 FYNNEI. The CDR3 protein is CGPFGGRTDTQYF. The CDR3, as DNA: TGTGGGCCCTTCGGGGGAAGGACAGATACGCAGTATTTT.

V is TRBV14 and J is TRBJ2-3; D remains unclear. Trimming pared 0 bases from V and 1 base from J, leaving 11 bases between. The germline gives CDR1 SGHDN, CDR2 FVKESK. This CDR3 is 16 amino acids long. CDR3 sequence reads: CASSQEKLEGTDTQYF. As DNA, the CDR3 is TGTGCCAGCAGCCAAGAGAAGCTTGAGGGCACAGATACGCAGTATTTT.

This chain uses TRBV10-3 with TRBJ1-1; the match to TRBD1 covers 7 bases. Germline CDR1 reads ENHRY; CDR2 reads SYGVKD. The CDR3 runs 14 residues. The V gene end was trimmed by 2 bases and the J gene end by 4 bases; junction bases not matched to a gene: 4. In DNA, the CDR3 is TGTGCCATCAGTGAGGAAGGGGGCAGCACTGAAGCTTTCTTT. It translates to CAISEEGGSTEAFF.

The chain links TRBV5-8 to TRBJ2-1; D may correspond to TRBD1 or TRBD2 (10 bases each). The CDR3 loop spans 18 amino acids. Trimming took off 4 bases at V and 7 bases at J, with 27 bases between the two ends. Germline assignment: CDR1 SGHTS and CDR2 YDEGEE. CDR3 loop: CASSPTGGLSGRSNEQFF. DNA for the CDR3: TGTGCCAGCAGCCCGACAGGGGGCCTTAGCGGGAGGAGTAATGAGCAGTTCTTC.

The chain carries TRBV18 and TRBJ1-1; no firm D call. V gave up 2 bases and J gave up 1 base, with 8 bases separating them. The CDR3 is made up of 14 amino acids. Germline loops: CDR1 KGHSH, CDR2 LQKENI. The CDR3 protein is CASSPIPRNTEAFF. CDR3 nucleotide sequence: TGTGCCAGCTCACCAATACCCAGGAACACTGAAGCTTTCTTT.

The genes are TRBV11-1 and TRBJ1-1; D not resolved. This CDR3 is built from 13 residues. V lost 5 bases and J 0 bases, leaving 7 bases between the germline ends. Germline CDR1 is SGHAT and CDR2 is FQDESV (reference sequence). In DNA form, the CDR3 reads TGTGCCAGCAGCCGGGAGATGAACACTGAAGCTTTCTTT. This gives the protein CASSREMNTEAFF.

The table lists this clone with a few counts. The CDR3 is CASRGQGDSGANVLTF. The CDR3 DNA is TGTGCCAGTAGGGGACAAGGAGACTCTGGGGCCAACGTCCTGACTTTC. The V call is TRBV19, the J call TRBJ2-6; possibly TRBD1 for D (6 bases). The germline gives CDR1 LNHDA, CDR2 SQIVND (reference sequence). This CDR3 has 16 residues. Trimming shortened V by 6 bases and J by 0 bases, and 12 bases separated the two germline ends.

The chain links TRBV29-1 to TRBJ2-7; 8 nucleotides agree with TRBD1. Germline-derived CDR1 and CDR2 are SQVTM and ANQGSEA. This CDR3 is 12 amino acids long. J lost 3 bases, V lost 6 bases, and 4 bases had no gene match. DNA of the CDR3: TGCAGCGTGAGGACAGGGCTCTACGAGCAGTACTTC. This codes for CSVRTGLYEQYF.

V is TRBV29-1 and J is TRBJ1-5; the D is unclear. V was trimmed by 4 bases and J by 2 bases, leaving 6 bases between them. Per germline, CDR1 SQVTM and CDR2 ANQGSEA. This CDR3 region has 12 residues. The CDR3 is CSVGGGNQPQHF. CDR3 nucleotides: TGCAGCGTTGGAGGAGGCAATCAGCCCCAGCATTTT.

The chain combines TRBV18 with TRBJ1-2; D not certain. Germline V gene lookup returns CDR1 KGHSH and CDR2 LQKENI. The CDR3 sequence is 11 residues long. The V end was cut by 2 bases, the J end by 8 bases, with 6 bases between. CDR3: CASSPDGGYTF. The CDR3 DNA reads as TGTGCCAGCTCACCAGATGGCGGCTACACCTTC.

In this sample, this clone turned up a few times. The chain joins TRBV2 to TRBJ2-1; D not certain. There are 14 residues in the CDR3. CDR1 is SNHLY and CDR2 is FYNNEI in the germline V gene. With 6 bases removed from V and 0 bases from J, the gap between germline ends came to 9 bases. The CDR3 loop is CASRAANSYNEQFF. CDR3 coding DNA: TGTGCCAGCAGGGCTGCCAACTCCTACAATGAGCAGTTCTTC.

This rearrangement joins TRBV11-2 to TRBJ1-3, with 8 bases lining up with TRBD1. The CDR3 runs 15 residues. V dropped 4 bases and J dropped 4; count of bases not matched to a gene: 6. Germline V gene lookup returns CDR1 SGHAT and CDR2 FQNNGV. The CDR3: CASSSTRQGGNTIYF. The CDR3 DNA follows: TGTGCCAGCAGCTCGACGCGACAGGGGGGAAACACCATATATTTT.

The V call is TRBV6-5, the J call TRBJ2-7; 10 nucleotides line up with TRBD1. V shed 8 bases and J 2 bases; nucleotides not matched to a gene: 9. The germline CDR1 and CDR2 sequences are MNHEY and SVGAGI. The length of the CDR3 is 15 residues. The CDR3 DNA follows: TGTGCCAGCGGGGGGACAGGGGAGATGACCTACGAGCAGTACTTC. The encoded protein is CASGGTGEMTYEQYF.